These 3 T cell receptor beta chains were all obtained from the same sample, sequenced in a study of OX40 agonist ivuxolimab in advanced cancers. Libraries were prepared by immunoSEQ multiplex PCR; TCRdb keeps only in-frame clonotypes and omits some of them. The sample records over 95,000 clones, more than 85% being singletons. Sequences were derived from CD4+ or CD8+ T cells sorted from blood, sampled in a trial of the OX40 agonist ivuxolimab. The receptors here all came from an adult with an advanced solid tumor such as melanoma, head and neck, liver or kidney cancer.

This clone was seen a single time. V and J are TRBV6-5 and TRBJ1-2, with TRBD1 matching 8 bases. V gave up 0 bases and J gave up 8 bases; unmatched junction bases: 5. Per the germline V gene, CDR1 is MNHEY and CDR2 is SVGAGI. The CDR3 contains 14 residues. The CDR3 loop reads CASSYSGTGGGYTF. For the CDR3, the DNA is TGTGCCAGCAGTTACTCGGGGACAGGAGGAGGCTACACCTTC.

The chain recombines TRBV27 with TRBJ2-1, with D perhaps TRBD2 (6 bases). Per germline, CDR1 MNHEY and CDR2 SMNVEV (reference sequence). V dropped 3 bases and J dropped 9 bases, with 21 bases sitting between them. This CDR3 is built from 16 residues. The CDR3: CASSLPRSGVRSEQFF. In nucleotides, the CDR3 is TGTGCCAGCAGTTTGCCCCGGTCGGGAGTACGAAGTGAGCAGTTCTTC.

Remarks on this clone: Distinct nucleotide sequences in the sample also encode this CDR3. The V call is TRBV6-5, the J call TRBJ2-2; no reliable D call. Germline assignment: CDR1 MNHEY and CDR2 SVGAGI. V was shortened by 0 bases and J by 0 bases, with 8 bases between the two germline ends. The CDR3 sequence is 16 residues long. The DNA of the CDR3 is TGTGCCAGCAGTTACTCTCGGCGGACGAACACCGGGGAGCTGTTTTTT. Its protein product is CASSYSRRTNTGELFF.